This T cell receptor (beta chain) was observed in a study of breast tumors, draining lymph nodes, adjacent tissues. Study observations and caveats: Most tumor T cells seemingly derive from lymph node, then expand in tumor. Compared with basal-like, luminal-like tumors shared significantly more repertoire with nontumor tissue. That most tumor T cells come from lymph nodes remained unproven.

In the case of this clonotype: Its specificity is unknown.

The V gene lost 3 bases and the J gene lost 2 bases, with 10 bases spanning the gap. The CDR3 has 14 residues. Looked up from germline, CDR1 is SGHRS and CDR2 is YFSETQ. TCRdb processed the multiplex PCR reads anew with MiXCR; each CDR3 protein has one entry. The sample lists about 12,000 distinct CDR3 sequences, about 50% seen once, with about 38% in the top ten. The chain recombines TRBV5-1 with TRBJ2-3, with D unresolved. The sequence derives from a female donor with breast cancer. Some clones in this sample may be carry-over from other donors' samples. Specimen: tumor-adjacent breast tissue. CDR3 residues: CASSSTPVTDTQYF. In DNA form, the CDR3 reads TGCGCCAGCAGCTCGACGCCCGTCACAGATACGCAGTATTTT.